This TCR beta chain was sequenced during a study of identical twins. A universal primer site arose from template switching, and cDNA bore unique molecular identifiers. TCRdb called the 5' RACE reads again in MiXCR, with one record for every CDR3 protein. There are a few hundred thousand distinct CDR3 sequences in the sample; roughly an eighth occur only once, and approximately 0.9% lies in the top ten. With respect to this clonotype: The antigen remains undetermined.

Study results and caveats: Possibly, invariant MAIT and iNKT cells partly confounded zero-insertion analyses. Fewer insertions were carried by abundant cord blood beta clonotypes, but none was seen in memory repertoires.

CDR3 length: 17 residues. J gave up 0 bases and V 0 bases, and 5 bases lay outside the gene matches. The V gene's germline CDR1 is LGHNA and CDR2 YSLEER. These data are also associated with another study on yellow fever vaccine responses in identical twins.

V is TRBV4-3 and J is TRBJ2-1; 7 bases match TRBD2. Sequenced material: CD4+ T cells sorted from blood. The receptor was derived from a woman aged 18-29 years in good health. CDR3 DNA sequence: TGCGCCAGCAGCCAAGATCCCCGCGGGAGCTCCTACAATGAGCAGTTCTTC. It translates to CASSQDPRGSSYNEQFF.